The rows below give T cell receptor beta chains drawn from one sample of a study of patients and donors after allogeneic stem cell transplantation. TCRdb reprocessed the RT-PCR reads via MiXCR and lists one record per CDR3 protein. The repertoire holds approximately 200,000 distinct CDR3 sequences, with 12% to 15% as singletons. Specimen: blood, either unsorted or a sorted T cell fraction (not recorded which). The source is a human donor who was either an allogeneic HSCT recipient or a stem cell or donor lymphocyte infusion donor (not recorded which). It is not recorded whose cells these are; they may come from a transplant donor. Both conserved end residues are part of each CDR3. The D gene is left open where the match is weak. Size tells how often a clone was seen (once, few, many) or the class of an expanded clone, and some rows leave it out.

TRBJ2-7 | - | TRBD2 | TRBV29-1 | CSVERTSGHEQYF | TGCAGCGTTGAAAGGACTAGCGGACACGAGCAGTACTTC
TRBJ2-7 | - | TRBD1 | TRBV20-1 | CSARSALGTEAYEQYF | TGCAGTGCTAGATCGGCATTGGGGACAGAGGCCTACGAGCAGTACTTC
TRBJ2-7 | few | - | TRBV4-3 | CASSQDAGVYEQYF | TGCGCCAGCAGCCAAGACGCGGGTGTATACGAGCAGTACTTC
TRBJ1-2 | - | - | TRBV5-6 | CASSLASLRDGYTF | TGTGCCAGCAGCTTGGCCAGCTTACGAGATGGCTACACCTTC
TRBJ2-7 | many | TRBD2 | TRBV29-1 | CSVGLAGGNEQYF | TGCAGCGTTGGACTAGCGGGAGGCAACGAGCAGTACTTC
TRBJ1-1 | - | - | TRBV7-2 | CASSYQITAEAFF | TGTGCCAGCAGTTATCAAATCACAGCTGAAGCTTTCTTT
TRBJ1-2 | - | - | TRBV29-1 | CSVEFLDGDHYGYTF | TGCAGCGTTGAATTTTTAGACGGGGACCACTATGGCTACACCTTC
TRBJ1-1 | - | - | TRBV3-1 | CASSQAKGMNTEAFF | TGTGCCAGCAGCCAAGCGAAGGGAATGAACACTGAAGCTTTCTTT
TRBJ2-3 | few | TRBD2 | TRBV20-1 | CSASPPSGEADLQYF | TGCAGTGCTAGCCCTCCTAGCGGGGAGGCAGATCTGCAGTATTTT
TRBJ1-2 | many | - | TRBV4-1 | CASSQERQDFYGYTF | TGCGCCAGCAGCCAAGAACGACAGGACTTTTATGGCTACACCTTC
TRBJ1-1 | many | - | TRBV10-3 | CAISESTLPRVNTEAFF | TGTGCCATCAGTGAGTCGACCCTACCTCGGGTGAACACTGAAGCTTTCTTT
TRBJ2-2 | many | - | TRBV2 | CASSGQPTNTGELFF | TGTGCCAGCTCGGGACAACCTACGAACACCGGGGAGCTGTTTTTT
TRBJ2-3 | - | - | TRBV5-1 | CASSLADLSGSTDTQYF | TGCGCCAGCAGCTTGGCCGACCTATCGGGAAGCACAGATACGCAGTATTTT
TRBJ1-2 | few | TRBD1 | TRBV12-3/TRBV12-4 | CASRTGGSGYTF | TGTGCCAGCAGGACAGGGGGCTCTGGCTACACCTTC
TRBJ1-6 | few | - | TRBV28 | CASSLFRGQNNSPLHF | TGTGCCAGCAGTTTATTTAGAGGGCAGAATAATTCACCCCTCCACTTT
TRBJ2-5 | many | - | TRBV12-3/TRBV12-4 | CASSFGFGETQYF | TGTGCCAGCAGTTTCGGCTTTGGAGAGACCCAGTACTTC
TRBJ2-5 | many | - | TRBV11-2 | CASSLGTMETQYF | TGTGCCAGCAGCTTAGGGACTATGGAGACCCAGTACTTC
TRBJ2-5 | - | - | TRBV12-3/TRBV12-4 | CASTLERAETQYF | TGTGCCAGCACCCTTGAACGGGCCGAGACCCAGTACTTC
TRBJ2-3 | - | TRBD2 | TRBV7-9 | CASSPGLVTDTQYF | TGTGCCAGCAGCCCGGGACTAGTAACAGATACGCAGTATTTT
TRBJ1-5 | - | - | TRBV7-9 | CASSPDRFNQPQHF | TGTGCCAGCAGTCCCGACAGGTTCAATCAGCCCCAGCATTTT
TRBJ2-7 | many | - | TRBV5-6 | CASSLNRNYEQYF | TGTGCCAGCAGCTTGAACAGGAACTACGAGCAGTACTTC
TRBJ2-7 | few | - | TRBV12-3/TRBV12-4 | CASSPYSFLSSYEQYF | TGTGCCAGCAGTCCCTATAGCTTCTTGAGCTCCTACGAGCAGTACTTC
TRBJ1-5 | - | - | TRBV19 | CASSSRGTSGGQPQHF | TGTGCCAGTAGTAGTCGCGGGACATCCGGGGGACAGCCCCAGCATTTT
TRBJ1-2 | few | TRBD1 | TRBV20-1 | CSASWDRGYYGYTF | TGCAGTGCTAGTTGGGACAGGGGATACTATGGCTACACCTTC
TRBJ2-5 | - | - | TRBV12-3/TRBV12-4 | CASMELSGFQETQYF | TGTGCCAGCATGGAGTTGTCAGGGTTCCAAGAGACCCAGTACTTC
TRBJ1-1 | many | - | TRBV20-1 | CSARDRQVNTEAFF | TGCAGTGCTAGAGATCGCCAAGTGAACACTGAAGCTTTCTTT
TRBJ2-1 | many | TRBD1 | TRBV3-1 | CASSHLTGERRFF | TGTGCCAGCAGCCACTTAACAGGGGAACGTCGGTTCTTC
TRBJ1-5 | - | - | TRBV6-1 | CASSGYGPGRLQPQHF | TGTGCCAGCAGTGGTTACGGGCCCGGCCGTCTTCAGCCCCAGCATTTT
TRBJ1-4 | many | TRBD1 | TRBV11-2 | CASSLDWTGGEKLFF | TGTGCCAGCAGCTTAGACTGGACAGGGGGAGAAAAACTGTTTTTT
TRBJ2-1 | - | TRBD2 | TRBV2 | CASSTILPGLAVSNEQFF | TGTGCCAGCAGTACAATTCTCCCGGGACTAGCGGTATCCAATGAGCAGTTCTTC
TRBJ1-2 | - | TRBD1 | TRBV10-3 | CAISVPRGSNYGYTF | TGTGCCATCAGTGTCCCCAGGGGGTCTAACTATGGCTACACCTTC
TRBJ2-6 | - | TRBD2 | TRBV12-3/TRBV12-4 | CASSPTSGRTGANVLTF | TGTGCCAGCAGCCCGACTAGCGGCAGGACTGGGGCCAACGTCCTGACTTTC
TRBJ2-2 | few | TRBD2 | TRBV4-1 | CASSQGTSGSPGGGELFF | TGCGCCAGCAGCCAAGGGACTAGCGGGAGCCCTGGAGGCGGGGAGCTGTTTTTT
TRBJ1-1 | many | - | TRBV5-5 | CASSLSPNTEAFF | TGTGCCAGCAGCTTGAGCCCGAACACTGAAGCTTTCTTT
TRBJ2-1 | - | TRBD2 | TRBV15 | CATSGGGGLVLNEQFF | TGTGCCACCAGCGGGGGTGGGGGACTAGTCCTTAATGAGCAGTTCTTC
TRBJ1-1 | many | - | TRBV20-1 | CSALARTWNTEAFF | TGCAGTGCTTTGGCTCGGACTTGGAACACTGAAGCTTTCTTT
TRBJ1-1 | many | TRBD1 | TRBV6-1 | CASRLAKGGAVNTEAFF | TGTGCCAGCAGATTAGCCAAAGGGGGCGCCGTGAACACTGAAGCTTTCTTT
TRBJ2-7 | once | - | TRBV18 | CASSPKGRLFEERYF | TGTGCCAGCTCACCGAAGGGACGACTATTCGAGGAGCGGTACTTC
TRBJ2-1 | few | TRBD2 | TRBV3-1 | CASSQDQGLAGGQQFF | TGTGCCAGCAGCCAAGATCAGGGACTAGCGGGAGGGCAGCAGTTCTTC
TRBJ2-5 | many | TRBD1 | TRBV20-1 | CSALGQDKRTQYF | TGCAGTGCACTAGGACAGGATAAACGGACCCAGTACTTC
TRBJ2-2 | few | - | TRBV6-1 | CASSEAGDHTGELFF | TGTGCCAGCAGTGAAGCAGGAGACCACACCGGGGAGCTGTTTTTT
TRBJ1-2 | - | TRBD1 | TRBV28 | CASSPPGQGFYGYTF | TGTGCCAGCAGTCCCCCGGGACAGGGATTCTATGGCTACACCTTC
TRBJ2-7 | few | - | TRBV6-5 | CASSYPGQSSYEQYF | TGTGCCAGCAGTTACCCAGGACAGAGCTCCTACGAGCAGTACTTC
TRBJ1-1 | - | TRBD1 | TRBV15 | CATSRDFWGQGNGEAFF | TGTGCCACCAGCAGAGATTTCTGGGGACAGGGGAACGGTGAAGCTTTCTTT
TRBJ2-3 | - | TRBD2 | TRBV20-1 | CSARKLAGGPDTQYF | TGCAGTGCTAGGAAGCTAGCGGGAGGGCCGGATACGCAGTATTTT
TRBJ2-7 | few | - | TRBV5-4 | CASKDGDRLTVYEQYF | TGTGCCAGCAAGGATGGAGACAGACTAACCGTCTACGAGCAGTACTTC
TRBJ2-5 | - | TRBD1 | TRBV2 | CASSAQQGAEQETQYF | TGTGCCAGCAGTGCCCAACAGGGGGCAGAGCAAGAGACCCAGTACTTC
TRBJ1-2 | many | - | TRBV12-3/TRBV12-4 | CASSPHLVGYTF | TGTGCCAGCAGTCCACATTTAGTAGGCTACACCTTC
TRBJ2-2 | many | - | TRBV12-3/TRBV12-4 | CASSSVGSSMNGELFF | TGTGCCAGCAGTTCTGTAGGGAGTAGCATGAACGGGGAGCTGTTTTTT
TRBJ2-5 | few | - | TRBV4-2 | CASSQETYQETQYF | TGTGCCAGCAGCCAAGAAACGTACCAAGAGACCCAGTACTTC
TRBJ1-6 | - | - | TRBV5-5 | CASSPYGRGNSPLHF | TGTGCCAGCAGCCCTTACGGACGAGGAAATTCACCCCTCCACTTT
TRBJ2-6 | medium-sized | - | TRBV7-6 | CASSPSPGQNVLTF | TGTGCCAGCAGCCCGTCCCCGGGTCAGAACGTCCTGACTTTC
TRBJ2-1 | many | - | TRBV20-1 | CSAQGPASSYNEQFF | TGCAGTGCTCAAGGACCCGCAAGCTCCTACAATGAGCAGTTCTTC
TRBJ1-1 | few | - | TRBV21-1 | CACKPREGDTEAFF | TGTGCCTGTAAACCCAGGGAAGGGGACACTGAAGCTTTCTTT
TRBJ2-3 | few | TRBD2 | TRBV7-8 | CASSPRLAGVADTQYF | TGTGCCAGCAGCCCAAGACTAGCGGGAGTAGCAGATACGCAGTATTTT
TRBJ2-5 | many | - | TRBV12-3/TRBV12-4 | CASSLSGAYQETQYF | TGTGCCAGCAGTTTGTCGGGGGCGTACCAAGAGACCCAGTACTTC
TRBJ2-2 | many | - | TRBV6-2/TRBV6-3 | CASRGGELFF | TGTGCCAGCCGGGGCGGGGAGCTGTTTTTT
TRBJ2-2 | many | - | TRBV12-3/TRBV12-4 | CASSSFLTNTGELFF | TGTGCCAGCAGTTCATTTTTGACGAACACCGGGGAGCTGTTTTTT
TRBJ2-1 | few | - | TRBV20-1 | CSAPSNNHEQFF | TGCAGTGCTCCTAGTAACAACCATGAGCAGTTCTTC
TRBJ1-2 | few | TRBD1 | TRBV24-1 | CATSDDGQGRGFWGYTF | TGTGCCACCAGTGACGATGGACAGGGGAGAGGTTTCTGGGGCTACACCTTC